This T cell receptor beta chain was identified during a study of T cells after posttransplantation cyclophosphamide. General study points: Donor CD8+ memory clones often dominated recipient blood repertoires at later times.

The germline V gene encodes CDR1 ENHRY and CDR2 SYGVKD. The CDR3 has 15 amino acids. Between the trimmed V and J ends, which lost 3 bases and 3 bases, there was a span of 13 bases. The sample holds a few counts of this clone. The antigen remains undetermined. A marrow graft followed busulfan-fludarabine conditioning, with cyclophosphamide on days +3 and +4. Profiled with immunoSEQ multiplex PCR; TCRdb holds only in-frame clones, not every one. Seen here are approximately 3,000 clones, around 62% observed once, and the top ten hold about 15%. This TCR came from a male patient aged 60-69 years who received an allogeneic stem cell transplant from a related donor and was CMV-positive. Some T cells may arise from the graft donor. The sample here was PBMCs, taken 30 days after allogeneic stem cell transplant with posttransplant cyclophosphamide. V gene TRBV10-3 combines with J gene TRBJ2-3; unclear D gene. The CDR3 region is CAISDSMVVTDTQYF. Written as DNA, the CDR3 is TGTGCCATCAGTGATAGTATGGTAGTGACAGATACGCAGTATTTT.